Below, 13 T cell receptor beta chains from the same sample are listed, as sequenced in a study of blood T cell repertoires in COVID-19. The protocol was immunoSEQ multiplex PCR, while the TCRdb copy is restricted to in-frame clones and leaves out a portion. The sample lists about 110,000 clones; roughly 70% were seen once. Input material: peripheral blood. The receptor source for this set is a woman in her forties with acute or convalescent COVID-19.

V usage is TRBV6-2 or TRBV6-3 and J usage is TRBJ2-2; maybe TRBD2 (7 bases). Germline V lookup: CDR1 MNHEY, CDR2 SVGEGT. The CDR3 contains 16 residues. V was shortened by 4 bases and J by 4 bases, with 16 bases between the two germline ends. The CDR3: CASSSTGGGATGELFF. The CDR3 bases are TGTGCCAGCAGTTCCACGGGGGGCGGGGCCACCGGGGAGCTGTTTTTT.

This rearrangement joins TRBV3-1 (or the pseudogene TRBV3-2) to TRBJ1-3; D is undetermined. This CDR3 spans 15 amino acids. The V and J ends lost 4 bases and 3 bases respectively, with 13 bases between them. Germline CDR1 reads LGHDT; CDR2 reads YNNKEL (reference sequence). The CDR3 reads CASSPPRVGGNTIYF. Here the CDR3 DNA reads TGTGCCAGCAGCCCCCCGAGGGTCGGTGGAAACACCATATATTTT.

The chain has TRBV5-6 and TRBJ2-3; 10 bases are a match to TRBD2. Per germline, CDR1 SGHDT and CDR2 YYEEEE. Unmatched junction bases numbered 4, after V lost 3 bases and J lost 6 bases. This CDR3 comprises 14 residues. The CDR3 protein is CASSSSGGRDTQYF. Written as DNA, the CDR3 is TGTGCCAGCAGCTCTAGCGGGGGTCGGGATACGCAGTATTTT. The complete variable domain, with remaining parts taken from reference TRBV5-6 and TRBJ2-3, reads DAGVTQSPTHLIKTRGQQVTLRCSPKSGHDTVSWYQQALGQGPQFIFQYYEEEERQRGNFPDRFSGHQFPNYSSELNVNALLLGDSALYLCASSSSGGRDTQYFGPGTRLTVL.

The chain couples TRBV18 to TRBJ2-5; tentatively, D is TRBD1 (5 bases). The germline V gene has CDR1 KGHSH and CDR2 LQKENI. The CDR3 is 13 residues long. Between the trimmed V and J ends, which lost 2 bases and 4 bases, there was a span of 8 bases. The DNA for the CDR3 is TGTGCCAGCTCACCAATAGGGGCAGAGACCCAGTACTTC. This encodes CASSPIGAETQYF.

The genes are TRBV28 and TRBJ1-3, with 8 bases aligning to TRBD1. The CDR3 length is 15 residues. CDR1 is MDHEN, CDR2 SYDVKM, per germline. V dropped 5 bases and J dropped 0; count of bases not matched to a gene: 3. Here the CDR3 reads CASSTGQVSGNTIYF. In DNA, the CDR3 is TGTGCCAGCAGTACGGGACAGGTCTCTGGAAACACCATATATTTT.

A few counts support this clone. The chain links TRBV3-1 (or the pseudogene TRBV3-2) to TRBJ2-7; 9 bases are shared with TRBD2. The CDR3 loop spans 18 amino acids. V shed 0 bases, J shed 4 bases, and the junction held 13 bases outside the gene matches. Germline CDR1 is LGHDT and CDR2 is YNNKEL (reference sequence). For the CDR3, the DNA is TGTGCCAGCAGCCAAGATCTGTCAGAGCGGGGGGCTCCTTACGAGCAGTACTTC. Protein sequence: CASSQDLSERGAPYEQYF.

The chain links TRBV10-1 to TRBJ1-1, with D hard to call. Per germline, CDR1 WNHNN and CDR2 SYGVQD (reference sequence). With 2 bases removed from V and 4 bases from J, the gap between germline ends came to 8 bases. This CDR3 region has 13 residues. The CDR3 DNA reads TGCGCCAGCAGTGAGACAGCCATCACTGAAGCTTTCTTT. Protein: CASSETAITEAFF.

The CDR3 bases are TGTGCCAGCAGTCGCACAGGGATGGGGGAGCAGTACTTC. Translation: CASSRTGMGEQYF. The chain uses TRBV6-5 and TRBJ2-7; weak D call: TRBD1 (6 bases). Trimming removed 5 bases at V and 7 bases at J, with 15 bases between. In germline, CDR1 is MNHEY, CDR2 SVGAGI. CDR3 length: 13 amino acids.

This chain uses TRBV28 with TRBJ2-7, with D maybe TRBD1 (5 bases). The germline CDR1 and CDR2 sequences are MDHEN and SYDVKM. The CDR3 is 16 amino acids. Between the trimmed V and J ends, which lost 3 bases and 3 bases, there was a span of 18 bases. The CDR3 is CASSFTTATLSYEQYF. In DNA, the CDR3 is TGTGCCAGCAGTTTTACGACAGCAACACTAAGCTACGAGCAGTACTTC.

The chain links TRBV5-6 to TRBJ2-1; TRBD2 agrees at 7 bases. The CDR3 runs to 16 residues. CDR1 and CDR2 from the germline V gene are SGHDT and YYEEEE. With V trimmed by 4 bases and J by 4 bases, 11 bases remained unmatched. The CDR3 reads CASSELERGDYNEQFF. CDR3 nucleotide sequence: TGTGCCAGCAGCGAACTAGAACGGGGGGATTACAATGAGCAGTTCTTC.

The chain links TRBV7-2 to TRBJ2-2, with 8 positions matching TRBD1. The CDR3 length is 15 residues. The V and J ends lost 4 bases and 1 base, in that order; junction bases with no gene match: 2. The V gene's germline CDR1 is SGHTA and CDR2 FQGNSA. The CDR3 DNA sequence: TGTGCCAGCAGCTATGGGACAGGGAACACCGGGGAGCTGTTTTTT. This gives the protein CASSYGTGNTGELFF.

The V call is TRBV3-1 (or the pseudogene TRBV3-2), the J call TRBJ2-1, with D perhaps matching TRBD1 (5 bases). Looked up from germline, CDR1 is LGHDT and CDR2 is YNNKEL (reference sequence). CDR3 length: 11 residues. V was cut by 4 bases and J by 9 bases, with 7 bases left in between. CDR3 protein: CASSRQGEQFF. The CDR3 nucleotides read TGTGCCAGCAGCCGCCAGGGTGAGCAGTTCTTC.

This sequence joins TRBV29-1 and TRBJ1-3, with no clear D. Deletions cut 3 bases from V and 0 bases from J, with 6 bases between. The CDR3 runs to 13 residues. CDR1 is SQVTM, CDR2 ANQGSEA, per germline. The CDR3 is CSVENSSGNTIYF. CDR3 DNA: TGCAGCGTTGAGAACAGCTCTGGAAACACCATATATTTT.